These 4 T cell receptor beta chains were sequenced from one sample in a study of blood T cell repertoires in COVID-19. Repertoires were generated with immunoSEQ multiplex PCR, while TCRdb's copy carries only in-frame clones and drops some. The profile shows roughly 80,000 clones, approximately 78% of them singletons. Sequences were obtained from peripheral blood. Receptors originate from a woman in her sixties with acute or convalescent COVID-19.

Written as DNA, the CDR3 is TGTGCCATCAGCGACAGGGGAAACACTGAAGCTTTCTTT. Amino acids: CAISDRGNTEAFF. The chain is built from TRBV10-3 and TRBJ1-1; 8 bases are a match to TRBD1. The ends lost 6 bases at V and 2 bases at J; junction bases unmatched: 2. The CDR3 consists of 13 residues. Germline assignment: CDR1 ENHRY and CDR2 SYGVKD.

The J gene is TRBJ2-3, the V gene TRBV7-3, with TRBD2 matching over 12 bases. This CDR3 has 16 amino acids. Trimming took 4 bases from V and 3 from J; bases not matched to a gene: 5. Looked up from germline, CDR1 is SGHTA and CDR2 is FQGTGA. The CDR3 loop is CASSSGLAGITDTQYF. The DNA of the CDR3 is TGTGCCAGCAGCTCCGGACTAGCGGGGATAACAGATACGCAGTATTTT.

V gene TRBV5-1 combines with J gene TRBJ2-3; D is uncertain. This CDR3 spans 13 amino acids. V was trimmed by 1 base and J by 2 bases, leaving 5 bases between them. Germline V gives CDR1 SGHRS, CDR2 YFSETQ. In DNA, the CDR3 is TGCGCCAGCAGCTTGCCCGTCACAGATACGCAGTATTTT. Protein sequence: CASSLPVTDTQYF.

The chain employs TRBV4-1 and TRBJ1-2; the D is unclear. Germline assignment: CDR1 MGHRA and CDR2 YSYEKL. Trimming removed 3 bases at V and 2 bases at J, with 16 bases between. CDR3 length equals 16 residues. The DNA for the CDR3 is TGCGCCAGCAGCCATATATCCGGGAATCTCAACTATGGCTACACCTTC. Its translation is CASSHISGNLNYGYTF.